Each of the 23 T cell receptor beta chains below was sequenced from the same sample in a study of Ad26.COV2.S vaccination and SARS-CoV-2 variants. Treatment denoted: 15 to 20 received Ad26.COV2.S at low or high dose, single or two shots; about 5 received placebo; per-sample allocation not given. Samples were taken on day 63 after the first vaccine or placebo injection. Only in-frame clones appear in the TCRdb table, and some are missing; sequencing was by immunoSEQ multiplex PCR. This repertoire shows some 640,000 clones, 80% to 90% found once; its top ten account for over 1.3%. Source: peripheral blood, taken in a trial of Ad26.COV2.S vaccine versus placebo. These receptor sequences come from a person aged 18-60 years who received the Ad26.COV2.S COVID-19 vaccine or a placebo.

This chain joins TRBV20-1 and TRBJ2-1; 10 bases are shared with TRBD2. CDR1 DFQATT and CDR2 SNEGSKA come from the germline V gene (reference sequence). J gave up 3 bases and V 3 bases, and 14 bases lay outside the gene matches. The CDR3 contains 18 residues. The CDR3 DNA reads TGCAGTGCTAGTTTTAGCCTAGCGGGAGTGAGGGACTACAATGAGCAGTTCTTC. Amino acid sequence: CSASFSLAGVRDYNEQFF.

The chain has TRBV2 and TRBJ1-2, with TRBD1 matching over 11 bases. Germline values: CDR1 SNHLY, CDR2 FYNNEI. Losses at the gene ends were 5 bases for V and 4 bases for J; bases not matched to a gene: 6. There are 15 residues in the CDR3. The CDR3 sequence: CASSTGTGGSYGYTF. DNA for the CDR3: TGTGCCAGCAGTACCGGGACAGGGGGGAGCTATGGCTACACCTTC.

This chain links TRBV30 with TRBJ1-5; D remains unclear. Germline CDR1 reads GTSNPN; CDR2 reads SVGIG (reference sequence). CDR3 size: 13 residues. With 4 bases removed from V and 4 bases from J, the gap between germline ends came to 11 bases. The CDR3: CAWTHSENQPQHF. The CDR3 coding sequence is TGTGCCTGGACCCACAGCGAGAATCAGCCCCAGCATTTT.

This chain links TRBV6-2 or TRBV6-3 with TRBJ1-2; 7 bases are a match to TRBD1. Germline trimming cut 4 bases from V and 4 bases from J; bases unmatched to any gene: 6. The CDR3 totals 14 residues. Germline V gene sequence: CDR1 MNHEY, CDR2 SVGEGT. The chain's CDR3 is CASSWGTASYGYTF. Here the CDR3 DNA reads TGTGCCAGCAGTTGGGGGACAGCCTCCTATGGCTACACCTTC.

This clone was seen a handful of times. The chain uses TRBV7-9 and TRBJ2-7; 9 bases map to TRBD1. The CDR3 is 15 amino acids. CDR1 and CDR2 (germline): SEHNR, FQNEAQ (reference sequence). With 5 bases clipped from V and 3 bases from J, the junction kept 8 bases outside the gene matches. CDR3 in DNA: TGTGCCAGCAGCACGGACAGGGGCGGTTTCTACGAGCAGTACTTC. Encoded protein: CASSTDRGGFYEQYF.

The CDR3 nucleotides are TGTGCCAGCAGCTCCTTTGTGGGGGGGAATGAGCAGTTCTTC. Residues: CASSSFVGGNEQFF. The V gene is TRBV7-9, the J gene TRBJ2-1; TRBD2 agrees at 7 bases. V was pared by 4 bases and J by 7 bases, with 7 bases of the junction left unmatched. The CDR3 extends over 14 amino acids. Germline CDR1 reads SEHNR; CDR2 reads FQNEAQ (reference sequence).

V gene TRBV3-1 (or the pseudogene TRBV3-2) combines with J gene TRBJ2-3, with 12 bases that match TRBD1. The junction had 4 bases not matched to a gene; V was cut back by 0 bases and J by 0 bases. Germline V lookup: CDR1 LGHDT, CDR2 YNNKEL (reference sequence). The CDR3 length is 18 residues. CDR3 in DNA: TGTGCCAGCAGCCAAGAAGGGGGACAGGGGGCAAGCACAGATACGCAGTATTTT. It encodes CASSQEGGQGASTDTQYF.

CDR3 coding DNA: TGTGCCAGCAGTTTTTACAGGGTCTACGAGCAGTACTTC. Its translation is CASSFYRVYEQYF. This sequence joins TRBV12-3 or TRBV12-4 and TRBJ2-7; a weak D match, TRBD1 (6 bases). The V and J ends lost 3 bases and 3 bases respectively, with 9 bases between them. This CDR3 comprises 13 residues.

The CDR3 bases are TGTGCCAGCAGCACCGGACAGGGCGAGAACACTGAAGCTTTCTTT. Amino acid sequence: CASSTGQGENTEAFF. The chain uses TRBV11-3 and TRBJ1-1; 8 positions agree with TRBD1. The CDR3 totals 15 residues. V trimming: 5 bases; J trimming: 1 base; junction bases outside the gene matches: 6. The germline V gene encodes CDR1 SGHNT and CDR2 YENEEA.

The table lists this clone with a count of one. The chain's CDR3 is CASSHSSNQPQHF. The CDR3 DNA sequence: TGTGCCAGCAGCCACAGTAGCAATCAGCCCCAGCATTTT. The chain joins TRBV3-1 (or the pseudogene TRBV3-2) to TRBJ1-5; D gene unclear. The CDR3 has 13 amino acids. Germline V gives CDR1 LGHDT, CDR2 YNNKEL (reference sequence). The germline V and J ends were trimmed by 3 bases and 0 bases, with 3 bases remaining between them.

J is TRBJ2-6 and V is TRBV18; no clear D gene. Germline CDR1 is KGHSH and CDR2 is LQKENI. The CDR3 sequence is 13 residues long. Between the trimmed V and J ends, which lost 5 bases and 2 bases, there was a span of 4 bases. CDR3 nucleotides: TGTGCCAGCTCAGGGGCTGGGGCCAACGTCCTGACTTTC. Its protein is CASSGAGANVLTF.

In DNA form, the CDR3 reads TGCGCCAGCAGCCCGGACGGAGGGAACACCATATATTTT. Its protein product is CASSPDGGNTIYF. The chain joins TRBV5-1 to TRBJ1-3; D gene uncertain. The CDR3 spans 13 residues. Per germline, CDR1 SGHRS and CDR2 YFSETQ. Deletions cut 4 bases from V and 7 bases from J, with 12 bases between.

As to this clone: The same CDR3 also results from other DNA sequences found in this sample. V and J are TRBV18 and TRBJ1-1; D is unresolved. CDR1 is KGHSH and CDR2 is LQKENI in the germline V gene. Trimming pared 0 bases from V and 1 base from J, leaving 3 bases between. The CDR3 is 13 amino acids. The CDR3 reads CASSPPGNTEAFF. The CDR3 DNA follows: TGTGCCAGCTCACCACCGGGGAACACTGAAGCTTTCTTT.

The chain's CDR3 is CASSLGFQPQHF. In DNA form, the CDR3 reads TGTGCCAGCAGCTTAGGGTTTCAGCCCCAGCATTTT. The V call is TRBV11-2, the J call TRBJ1-5; no definite D call. Trimming took off 1 base at V and 6 bases at J, with 4 bases between the two ends. Per germline, CDR1 SGHAT and CDR2 FQNNGV. CDR3 length equals 12 residues.

The V call is TRBV30, the J call TRBJ2-7; TRBD2 matches 7 bases. CDR3 length equals 13 residues. V was pared by 2 bases and J by 2 bases, with 3 bases of the junction left unmatched. Germline V gene data show CDR1 as GTSNPN and CDR2 as SVGIG (reference sequence). The CDR3 loop reads CAWSRGVTYEQYF. CDR3 nucleotides: TGTGCCTGGAGTCGGGGGGTGACCTACGAGCAGTACTTC.

V and J are TRBV12-3 or TRBV12-4 and TRBJ2-5; D gene ambiguous. CDR3 length: 13 amino acids. Trimming cost V 2 bases and J 2 bases, with 6 bases left between them. The CDR3 DNA reads as TGTGCCAGCAGTTTACTGGGGCAAGAGACCCAGTACTTC. Amino acid sequence: CASSLLGQETQYF.

This chain joins TRBV5-1 and TRBJ2-7; 13 bases are shared with TRBD2. Looked up from germline, CDR1 is SGHRS and CDR2 is YFSETQ. The CDR3 totals 15 residues. V trimming: 5 bases; J trimming: 0 bases; junction bases outside the gene matches: 2. CDR3 loop: CASSWTSGSSYEQYF. CDR3 bases: TGCGCCAGCAGTTGGACTAGCGGGAGCTCCTACGAGCAGTACTTC.

CDR3 sequence: CSATSGRFYEQYF. The CDR3 DNA reads as TGCAGCGCGACTAGCGGGAGGTTCTACGAGCAGTACTTC. This chain joins TRBV29-1 and TRBJ2-7, with 13 nucleotides matching TRBD2. The CDR3 runs 13 residues. V lost 7 bases and J lost 3; bases outside the gene matches: 3. Per the germline V gene, CDR1 is SQVTM and CDR2 is ANQGSEA.

The chain employs TRBV6-5 and TRBJ2-3; D is possibly TRBD2 (6 bases). Trimming removed 3 bases from V and 6 bases from J, with 13 bases in between. Germline CDR1 is MNHEY and CDR2 is SVGAGI. The CDR3 spans 14 residues. CDR3 nucleotide sequence: TGTGCCAGCAGTTATCAATCTGGGAGGGATACGCAGTATTTT. Translating it yields CASSYQSGRDTQYF.

The genes are TRBV27 and TRBJ1-6; D is unresolved. Between the trimmed V and J ends, which lost 4 bases and 14 bases, there was a span of 18 bases. Germline CDR1 is MNHEY and CDR2 is SMNVEV (reference sequence). The CDR3 loop spans 14 amino acids. The CDR3 DNA sequence: TGTGCCAGCAGTTCCCAGACCTCCCTACTATCCCTCCACTTT. This encodes CASSSQTSLLSLHF.

As for this clone: In the same sample, other DNA sequences code for this CDR3. V usage is TRBV30 and J usage is TRBJ1-5; 8 bases line up with TRBD1. The V gene's germline CDR1 is GTSNPN and CDR2 SVGIG (reference sequence). J lost 4 bases, V lost 5 bases, and 4 bases had no gene match. The CDR3 extends over 13 amino acids. The CDR3 sequence: CAWSGGWNQPQHF. In DNA, the CDR3 is TGTGCCTGGTCAGGGGGCTGGAATCAGCCCCAGCATTTT.

The chain has TRBV5-1 and TRBJ1-2, with D hard to call. Germline V CDR1 and CDR2: SGHRS, YFSETQ. The CDR3 spans 15 residues. V shed 0 bases and J shed 4 bases, with 13 bases lying between them. Here the CDR3 reads CASSLAGVEAYGYTF. CDR3 coding DNA: TGCGCCAGCAGCTTGGCCGGGGTGGAGGCCTATGGCTACACCTTC.

The rearrangement joins TRBV14 to TRBJ1-3, with D possibly matching TRBD1 (6 bases). Germline CDR1 is SGHDN and CDR2 is FVKESK. Trimming removed 6 bases from V and 4 bases from J, with 28 bases in between. The CDR3 runs to 19 residues. The CDR3 loop reads CASSSIRSQGLRGGNTIYF. The CDR3, as DNA: TGTGCCAGCAGTTCAATCCGGTCACAGGGATTACGCGGAGGAAACACCATATATTTT. The full variable domain, in which reference TRBV14 and TRBJ1-3 provide the parts outside the CDR3, is EAGVTQFPSHSVIEKGQTVTLRCDPISGHDNLYWYRRVMGKEIKFLLHFVKESKQDESGMPNNRFLAERTGGTYSTLKVQPAELEDSGVYFCASSSIRSQGLRGGNTIYFGEGSWLTVV.